These 6 T cell receptor beta chains came from one sample sequenced in a study of blood T cell repertoires in COVID-19. TCRdb's table, derived via immunoSEQ multiplex PCR, lists solely in-frame clones and lacks some. The sample has more than 65,000 clones, roughly 79% seen once. The sample was peripheral blood. Source of these receptors: a human donor in a cohort sampled during active COVID-19.

This clone occurred once. The V and J genes are TRBV18 and TRBJ1-4; 10 bases are shared with TRBD1. The CDR3 covers 14 residues. V lost 5 bases and J lost 6; bases outside the gene matches: 3. CDR1 and CDR2 (germline): KGHSH, LQKENI. The CDR3 DNA follows: TGTGCCAGCTCAGCCGGGACAGGGGATGAAAAACTGTTTTTT. Amino acids: CASSAGTGDEKLFF.

V and J are TRBV29-1 and TRBJ2-7; D ambiguous. Germline-derived CDR1 and CDR2 are SQVTM and ANQGSEA. The germline V and J ends were trimmed by 4 bases and 4 bases, with 14 bases remaining between them. The CDR3 has 13 residues. The CDR3: CSVAVRHSYEQYF. Written as DNA, the CDR3 is TGCAGCGTTGCAGTACGACATAGTTACGAGCAGTACTTC.

The chain uses TRBV5-1 and TRBJ1-1; 9 bases agree with TRBD1. Losses at the gene ends were 7 bases for V and 2 bases for J; bases not matched to a gene: 9. CDR1 and CDR2 (germline): SGHRS, YFSETQ. The CDR3 consists of 15 residues. This CDR3 is CASRSLTGGNTEAFF. CDR3 DNA: TGCGCCAGCCGGAGCTTAACAGGGGGCAACACTGAAGCTTTCTTT.

This clone was counted a single time. The chain recombines TRBV12-5 with TRBJ1-1, with D maybe TRBD1 (6 bases). V was shortened by 1 base and J by 1 base, with 10 bases between the two germline ends. CDR3 size: 15 residues. From germline, CDR1 is LGHNT and CDR2 FRNRAP. The CDR3 loop is CASGLDPDRNTEAFF. In DNA, the CDR3 is TGTGCTAGTGGTTTGGATCCGGACAGGAACACTGAAGCTTTCTTT.

The genes are TRBV5-4 and TRBJ2-3; 14 bases map to TRBD2. Germline V CDR1 and CDR2: SGHNT, YYREEE (reference sequence). The CDR3 has 17 amino acids. J lost 3 bases, V lost 2 bases, and 5 bases had no gene match. For the CDR3, the DNA is TGTGCCAGCAGCTTCCGACTAGCGGGGGGGCCTACAGATACGCAGTATTTT. Translation gives CASSFRLAGGPTDTQYF.

This clone has more than one count but fewer than ten. The gene calls are TRBV2 and TRBJ2-1; 11 bases are shared with TRBD2. Germline lookup yields CDR1 SNHLY and CDR2 FYNNEI. The CDR3 is 14 residues long. Germline trimming cut 6 bases from V and 5 bases from J; bases unmatched to any gene: 3. CDR3 in amino acids: CASRLAGANNEQFF. The CDR3 DNA reads as TGTGCCAGCAGACTAGCGGGGGCCAACAATGAGCAGTTCTTC.